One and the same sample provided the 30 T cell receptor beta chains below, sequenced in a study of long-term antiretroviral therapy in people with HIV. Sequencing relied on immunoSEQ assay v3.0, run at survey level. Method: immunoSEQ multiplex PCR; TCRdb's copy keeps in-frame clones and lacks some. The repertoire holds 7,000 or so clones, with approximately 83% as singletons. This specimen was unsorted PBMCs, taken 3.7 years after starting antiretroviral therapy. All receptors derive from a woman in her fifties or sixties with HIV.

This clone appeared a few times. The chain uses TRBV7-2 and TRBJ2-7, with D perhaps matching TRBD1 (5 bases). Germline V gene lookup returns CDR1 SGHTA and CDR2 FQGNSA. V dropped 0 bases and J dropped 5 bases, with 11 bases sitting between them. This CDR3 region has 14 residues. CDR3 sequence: CASSLARAKDEQYF. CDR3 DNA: TGTGCCAGCAGCTTAGCCAGGGCTAAGGACGAGCAGTACTTC.

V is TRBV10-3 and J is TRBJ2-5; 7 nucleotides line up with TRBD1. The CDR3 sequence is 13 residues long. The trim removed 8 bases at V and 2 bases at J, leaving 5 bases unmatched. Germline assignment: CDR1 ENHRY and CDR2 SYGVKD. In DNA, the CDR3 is TGTGCCATCGGGACAGCACTTCAAGAGACCCAGTACTTC. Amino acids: CAIGTALQETQYF.

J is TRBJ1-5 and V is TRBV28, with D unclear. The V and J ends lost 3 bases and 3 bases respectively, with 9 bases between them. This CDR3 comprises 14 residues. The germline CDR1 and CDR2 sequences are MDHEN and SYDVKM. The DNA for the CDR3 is TGTGCCAGCAGTTTTGGGGAATCCAATCAGCCCCAGCATTTT. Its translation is CASSFGESNQPQHF.

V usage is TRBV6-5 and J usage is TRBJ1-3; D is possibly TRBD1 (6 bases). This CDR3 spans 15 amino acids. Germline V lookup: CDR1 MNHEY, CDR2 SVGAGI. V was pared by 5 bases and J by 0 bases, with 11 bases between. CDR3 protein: CASSTGTFSGNTIYF. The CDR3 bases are TGTGCCAGCAGTACCGGGACATTCTCTGGAAACACCATATATTTT.

CDR3 nucleotide sequence: TGTGCCAGCAGTGACGGGGTCGGCTCCAATCAGCCCCAGCATTTT. It encodes CASSDGVGSNQPQHF. The chain joins TRBV6-6 to TRBJ1-5, with unresolved D. The V end was cut by 5 bases, the J end by 3 bases, with 14 bases between. Germline values: CDR1 MNHNY, CDR2 SVGAGI (reference sequence). The CDR3 is 15 amino acids.

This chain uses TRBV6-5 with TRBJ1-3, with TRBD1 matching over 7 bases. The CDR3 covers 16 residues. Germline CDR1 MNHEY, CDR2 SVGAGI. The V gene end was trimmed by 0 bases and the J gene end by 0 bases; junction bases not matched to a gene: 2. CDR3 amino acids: CASSYSGTVSGNTIYF. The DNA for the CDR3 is TGTGCCAGCAGTTACTCCGGGACAGTCTCTGGAAACACCATATATTTT.

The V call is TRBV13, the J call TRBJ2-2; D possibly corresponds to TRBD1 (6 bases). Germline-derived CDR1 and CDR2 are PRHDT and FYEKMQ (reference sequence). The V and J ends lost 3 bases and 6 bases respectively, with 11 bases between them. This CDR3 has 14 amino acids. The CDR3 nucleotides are TGTGCCAGCAGCTTTGACAGGCCCGCCGGGGAGCTGTTTTTT. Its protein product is CASSFDRPAGELFF. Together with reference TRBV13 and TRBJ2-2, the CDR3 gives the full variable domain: AAGVIQSPRHLIKEKRETATLKCYPIPRHDTVYWYQQGPGQDPQFLISFYEKMQSDKGSIPDRFSAQQFSDYHSELNMSSLELGDSALYFCASSFDRPAGELFFGEGSRLTVL.

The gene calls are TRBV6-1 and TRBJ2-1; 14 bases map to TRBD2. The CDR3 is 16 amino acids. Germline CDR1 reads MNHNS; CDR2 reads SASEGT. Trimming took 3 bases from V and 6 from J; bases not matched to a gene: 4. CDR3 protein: CASSDPGLAGVNEQFF. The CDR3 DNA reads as TGTGCCAGCAGTGATCCGGGACTAGCGGGAGTCAATGAGCAGTTCTTC.

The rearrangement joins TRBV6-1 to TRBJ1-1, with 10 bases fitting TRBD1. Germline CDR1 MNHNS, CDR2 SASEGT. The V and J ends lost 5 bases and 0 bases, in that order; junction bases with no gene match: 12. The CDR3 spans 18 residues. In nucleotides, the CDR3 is TGTGCCAGCAGTAAAGACAGGGGGCAGGTGGAGTTGAACACTGAAGCTTTCTTT. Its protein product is CASSKDRGQVELNTEAFF.

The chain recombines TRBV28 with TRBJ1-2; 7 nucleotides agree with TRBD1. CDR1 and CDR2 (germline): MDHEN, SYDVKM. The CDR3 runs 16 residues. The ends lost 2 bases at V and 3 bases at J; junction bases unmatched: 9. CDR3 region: CASSLGNRGVDYGYTF. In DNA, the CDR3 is TGTGCCAGCAGTTTAGGGAACAGGGGAGTTGACTATGGCTACACCTTC.

The CDR3 bases are TGTGCCATCGGACTAGTGGGCGCCGGGGAGCTGTTTTTT. Protein sequence: CAIGLVGAGELFF. V is TRBV6-1 and J is TRBJ2-2; 7 nucleotides align to TRBD2. Germline V gives CDR1 MNHNS, CDR2 SASEGT. CDR3 length: 13 amino acids. The junction had 8 bases not matched to a gene; V was cut back by 10 bases and J by 6 bases.

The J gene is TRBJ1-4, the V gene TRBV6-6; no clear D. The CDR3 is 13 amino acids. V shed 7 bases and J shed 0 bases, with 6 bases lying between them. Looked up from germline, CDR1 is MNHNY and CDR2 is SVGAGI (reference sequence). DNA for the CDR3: TGTGCCAGCATCGGGGCAACTAATGAAAAACTGTTTTTT. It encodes CASIGATNEKLFF.

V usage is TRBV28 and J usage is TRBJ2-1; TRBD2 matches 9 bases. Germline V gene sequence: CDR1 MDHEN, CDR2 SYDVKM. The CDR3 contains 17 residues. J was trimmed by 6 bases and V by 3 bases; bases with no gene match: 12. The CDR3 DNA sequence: TGTGCCAGCAGTTTTGAACCGGTTAGCGGGAGTGGCAATGAGCAGTTCTTC. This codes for CASSFEPVSGSGNEQFF.

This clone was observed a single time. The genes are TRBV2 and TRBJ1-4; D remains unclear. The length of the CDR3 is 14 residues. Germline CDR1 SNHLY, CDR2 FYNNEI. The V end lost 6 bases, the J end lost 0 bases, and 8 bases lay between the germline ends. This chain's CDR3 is CASRSVSTNEKLFF. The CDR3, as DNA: TGTGCCAGCAGATCAGTGTCAACTAATGAAAAACTGTTTTTT.

The CDR3 spells CASSLEFGGTNTGELFF. CDR3 DNA: TGTGCCAGCAGCTTAGAATTTGGCGGGACGAACACCGGGGAGCTGTTTTTT. The rearrangement links TRBV7-9 to TRBJ2-2, with D possibly TRBD2 on 6 matching bases. Germline lookup yields CDR1 SEHNR and CDR2 FQNEAQ (reference sequence). The CDR3 length is 17 residues. With 1 base removed from V and 0 bases from J, the gap between germline ends came to 12 bases. Together with reference TRBV7-9 and TRBJ2-2, the CDR3 gives the full variable domain: DTGVSQNPRHKITKRGQNVTFRCDPISEHNRLYWYRQTLGQGPEFLTYFQNEAQLEKSRLLSDRFSAERPKGSFSTLEIQRTEQGDSAMYLCASSLEFGGTNTGELFFGEGSRLTVL.

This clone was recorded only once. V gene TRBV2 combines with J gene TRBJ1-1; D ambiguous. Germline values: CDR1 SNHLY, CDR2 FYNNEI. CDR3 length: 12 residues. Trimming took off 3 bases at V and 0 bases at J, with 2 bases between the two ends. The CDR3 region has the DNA TGTGCCAGCAGTGAGGTGAACACTGAAGCTTTCTTT. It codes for CASSEVNTEAFF. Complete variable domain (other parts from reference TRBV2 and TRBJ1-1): EPEVTQTPSHQVTQMGQEVILRCVPISNHLYFYWYRQILGQKVEFLVSFYNNEISEKSEIFDDQFSVERPDGSNFTLKIRSTKLEDSAMYFCASSEVNTEAFFGQGTRLTVV.

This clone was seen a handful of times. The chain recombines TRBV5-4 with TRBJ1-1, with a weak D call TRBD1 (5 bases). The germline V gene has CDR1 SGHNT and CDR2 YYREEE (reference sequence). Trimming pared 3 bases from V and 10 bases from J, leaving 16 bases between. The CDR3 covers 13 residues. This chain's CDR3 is CASSCERGRGAFF. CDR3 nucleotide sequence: TGTGCCAGCAGCTGCGAAAGGGGCCGTGGAGCTTTCTTT.

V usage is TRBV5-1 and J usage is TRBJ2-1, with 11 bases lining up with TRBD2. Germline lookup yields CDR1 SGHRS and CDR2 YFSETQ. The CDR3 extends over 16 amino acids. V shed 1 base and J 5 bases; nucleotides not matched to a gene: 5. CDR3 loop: CASSLSLAGGDNEQFF. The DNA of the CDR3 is TGCGCCAGCAGCTTGTCCCTAGCGGGAGGCGACAATGAGCAGTTCTTC. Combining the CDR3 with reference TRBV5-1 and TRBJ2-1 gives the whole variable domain KAGVTQTPRYLIKTRGQQVTLSCSPISGHRSVSWYQQTPGQGLQFLFEYFSETQRNKGNFPGRFSGRQFSNSRSEMNVSTLELGDSALYLCASSLSLAGGDNEQFFGPGTRLTVL.

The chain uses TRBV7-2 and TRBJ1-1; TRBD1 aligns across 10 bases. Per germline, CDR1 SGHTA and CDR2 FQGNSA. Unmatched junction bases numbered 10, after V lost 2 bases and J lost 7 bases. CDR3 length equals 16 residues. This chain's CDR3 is CASSLIGTGATDEAFF. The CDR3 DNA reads TGTGCCAGCAGCTTAATAGGGACAGGGGCGACCGATGAAGCTTTCTTT.

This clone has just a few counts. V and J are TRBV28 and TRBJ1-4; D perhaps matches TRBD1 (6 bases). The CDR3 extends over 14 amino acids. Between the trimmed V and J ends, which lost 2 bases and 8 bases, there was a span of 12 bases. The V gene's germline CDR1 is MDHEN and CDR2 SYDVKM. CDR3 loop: CASSLGGRPEKLFF. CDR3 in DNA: TGTGCCAGCAGTTTAGGGGGGCGTCCCGAAAAACTGTTTTTT.

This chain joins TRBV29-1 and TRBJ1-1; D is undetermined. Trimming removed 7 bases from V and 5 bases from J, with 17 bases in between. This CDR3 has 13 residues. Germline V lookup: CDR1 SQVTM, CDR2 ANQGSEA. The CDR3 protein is CSAKDTGGTEAFF. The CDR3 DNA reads TGCAGCGCCAAAGACACCGGTGGGACTGAAGCTTTCTTT.

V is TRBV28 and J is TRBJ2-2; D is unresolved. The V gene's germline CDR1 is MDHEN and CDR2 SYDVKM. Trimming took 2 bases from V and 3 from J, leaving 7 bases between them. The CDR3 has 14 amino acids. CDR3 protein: CASSLNSYTGELFF. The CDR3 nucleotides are TGTGCCAGCAGTTTAAACAGCTACACCGGGGAGCTGTTTTTT. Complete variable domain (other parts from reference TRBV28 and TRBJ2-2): DVKVTQSSRYLVKRTGEKVFLECVQDMDHENMFWYRQDPGLGLRLIYFSYDVKMKEKGDIPEGYSVSREKKERFSLILESASTNQTSMYLCASSLNSYTGELFFGEGSRLTVL.

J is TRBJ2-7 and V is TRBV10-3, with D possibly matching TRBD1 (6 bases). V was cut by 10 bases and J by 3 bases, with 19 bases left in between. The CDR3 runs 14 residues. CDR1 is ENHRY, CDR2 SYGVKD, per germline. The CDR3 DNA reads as TGTGCCACTACACAGGGAAGGGGCCTCTACGAGCAGTACTTC. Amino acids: CATTQGRGLYEQYF.

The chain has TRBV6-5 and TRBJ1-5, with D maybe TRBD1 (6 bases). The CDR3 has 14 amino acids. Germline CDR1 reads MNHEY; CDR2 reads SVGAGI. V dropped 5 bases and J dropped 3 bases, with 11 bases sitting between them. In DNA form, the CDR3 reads TGTGCCAGCAGTCGAAGGGGGTACAATCAGCCCCAGCATTTT. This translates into CASSRRGYNQPQHF.

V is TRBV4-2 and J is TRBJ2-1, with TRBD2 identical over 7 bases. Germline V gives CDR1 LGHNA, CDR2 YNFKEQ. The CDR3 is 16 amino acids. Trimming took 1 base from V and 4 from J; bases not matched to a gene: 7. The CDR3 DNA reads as TGTGCCAGCAGCCAAGTGGAGGGCGGGAGATACAATGAGCAGTTCTTC. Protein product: CASSQVEGGRYNEQFF.

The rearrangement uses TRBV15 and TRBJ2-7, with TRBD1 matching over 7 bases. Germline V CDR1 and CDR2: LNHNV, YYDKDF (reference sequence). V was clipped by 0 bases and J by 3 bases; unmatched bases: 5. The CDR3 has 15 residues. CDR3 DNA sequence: TGTGCCACCAGCAGAGAGAGTGCAGGGGGCTACGAGCAGTACTTC. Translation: CATSRESAGGYEQYF. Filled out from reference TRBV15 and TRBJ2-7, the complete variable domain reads DAMVIQNPRYQVTQFGKPVTLSCSQTLNHNVMYWYQQKSSQAPKLLFHYYDKDFNNEADTPDNFQSRRPNTSFCFLDIRSPGLGDTAMYLCATSRESAGGYEQYFGPGTRLTVT.

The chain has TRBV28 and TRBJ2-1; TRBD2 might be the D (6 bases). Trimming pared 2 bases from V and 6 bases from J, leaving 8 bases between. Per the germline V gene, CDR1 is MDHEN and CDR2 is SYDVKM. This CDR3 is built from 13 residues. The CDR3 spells CASSLTGGNEQFF. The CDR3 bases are TGTGCCAGCAGTTTAACCGGGGGCAATGAGCAGTTCTTC.

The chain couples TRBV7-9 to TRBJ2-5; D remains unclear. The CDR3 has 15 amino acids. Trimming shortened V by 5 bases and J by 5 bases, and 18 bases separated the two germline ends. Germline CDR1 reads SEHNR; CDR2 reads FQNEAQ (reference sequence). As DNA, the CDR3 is TGTGCCAGCAGCGAAAGATGGATGGGGTGGGAGACCCAGTACTTC. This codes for CASSERWMGWETQYF.

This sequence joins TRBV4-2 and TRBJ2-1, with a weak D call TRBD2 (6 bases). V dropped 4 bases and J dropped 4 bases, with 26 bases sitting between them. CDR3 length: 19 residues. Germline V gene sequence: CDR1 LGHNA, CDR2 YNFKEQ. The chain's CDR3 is CASSPYDKSTSLSYNEQFF. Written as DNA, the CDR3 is TGTGCCAGCAGCCCCTACGATAAATCAACTAGCCTATCGTACAATGAGCAGTTCTTC.

The CDR3 spells CASSLNGPGANVLTF. The CDR3 nucleotides read TGTGCCAGCAGCTTAAATGGCCCTGGGGCCAACGTCCTGACTTTC. The chain combines TRBV7-6 with TRBJ2-6, with D uncertain. The CDR3 extends over 15 amino acids. CDR1 and CDR2 (germline): SGHVS, FNYEAQ. Trimming cost V 2 bases and J 2 bases, with 7 bases left between them.